The 14 T cell receptor beta chains below come from one sample, sequenced in a study of human T cells and chemical hapten exposure. MiXCR was run by TCRdb on the RACE reads, yielding one entry per CDR3 protein. The table has about 89,000 distinct CDR3 sequences, under 15% seen once. The time point was: patch test 3, about 24 weeks after DPC sensitization. Treatment noted: therapeutic diphenylcyclopropenone sensitization with weekly scalp DPC. The sequences come from whole blood, collected in connection with sensitization to the hapten diphenylcyclopropenone (DPC). These receptor sequences come from a woman in her 50s with alopecia areata. Some clones in this sample may be carry-over from other donors' samples.

This clonotype occurred many times. V is TRBV29-1 and J is TRBJ2-1, with 7 bases that match TRBD2. Losses at the gene ends were 4 bases for V and 4 bases for J; bases not matched to a gene: 4. The CDR3 has 13 residues. In germline, CDR1 is SQVTM, CDR2 ANQGSEA. The CDR3 bases are TGCAGCGTTGGAGGACTAGTTTACAATGAGCAGTTCTTC. Its translation is CSVGGLVYNEQFF.

Ten or more counts support this clonotype. V and J are TRBV6-2 or TRBV6-3 and TRBJ2-5; D uncertain. V lost 2 bases and J 2 bases, leaving 6 bases between the germline ends. Germline V gene lookup returns CDR1 MNHEY and CDR2 SVGEGT. CDR3 length: 13 residues. The CDR3: CASSYDKQETQYF. CDR3 in DNA: TGTGCCAGCAGTTACGACAAGCAAGAGACCCAGTACTTC.

The chain uses TRBV13 and TRBJ2-7; no firm D call. The CDR3 sequence is 11 residues long. Germline V CDR1 and CDR2: PRHDT, FYEKMQ (reference sequence). V was pared by 9 bases and J by 6 bases, with 12 bases between. DNA for the CDR3: TGTGCCAGTTTCCGGAGTGGCGAGCAGTACTTC. This gives the protein CASFRSGEQYF.

There are a few counts of this clonotype. The chain employs TRBV27 and TRBJ2-1; 8 bases are shared with TRBD2. V lost 7 bases, J lost 7 bases, and 12 bases stayed unmatched. Germline V gene lookup returns CDR1 MNHEY and CDR2 SMNVEV (reference sequence). The CDR3 has 15 residues. The CDR3 loop reads CASNSYGPGGNEQFF. The CDR3 bases are TGTGCCAGCAATTCATATGGACCGGGAGGGAATGAGCAGTTCTTC.

The chain joins TRBV20-1 to TRBJ2-1; D unclear. The V end lost 1 base, the J end lost 8 bases, and 21 bases lay between the germline ends. From germline, CDR1 is DFQATT and CDR2 SNEGSKA (reference sequence). This CDR3 contains 16 residues. CDR3 bases: TGCAGTGCTAGAGTTTACCCACCCACTCCCTCCGATGAGCAGTTCTTC. The encoded protein is CSARVYPPTPSDEQFF.

V is TRBV24-1 and J is TRBJ2-1, with D possibly matching TRBD1 (6 bases). Germline V gives CDR1 KGHDR, CDR2 SFDVKD. V lost 4 bases to trimming and J lost 0 bases, with 12 bases between them. The length of the CDR3 is 16 residues. The CDR3, as DNA: TGTGCCACCAGTGAGTCTCTGGACAGCTCCTACAATGAGCAGTTCTTC. This gives the protein CATSESLDSSYNEQFF.

This clonotype was detected only a few times. The gene calls are TRBV3-1 and TRBJ2-1; D may correspond to TRBD1 or TRBD2 (5 bases each). CDR1 and CDR2 from the germline V gene are LGHDT and YNNKEL (reference sequence). V shed 5 bases and J shed 7 bases, with 24 bases lying between them. This CDR3 is 17 amino acids long. CDR3 nucleotide sequence: TGTGCCAGCAGCACCTGGACCGGGACCCCTCAGAGTAATGAGCAGTTCTTC. Its translation is CASSTWTGTPQSNEQFF.

The chain employs TRBV11-2 and TRBJ1-3; D is perhaps TRBD1 (5 bases). This CDR3 region has 13 residues. Trimming stripped 7 bases from V and 1 base from J, with 8 bases between. Germline CDR1 and CDR2: SGHAT and FQNNGV. The CDR3, as DNA: TGTGCCAGCAAGACAGCTTCTGGAAACACCATATATTTT. Protein product: CASKTASGNTIYF. Full variable domain (missing parts from reference TRBV11-2 and TRBJ1-3): EAGVAQSPRYKIIEKRQSVAFWCNPISGHATLYWYQQILGQGPKLLIQFQNNGVVDDSQLPKDRFSAERLKGVDSTLKIQPAKLEDSAVYLCASKTASGNTIYFGEGSWLTVV.

Ten or more counts support this clonotype. Just one base apart from a much larger clone, this may be a read error. As the CDR3 is not closed by the conserved phenylalanine or tryptophan, this likely results from a read error. The chain couples TRBV12-3 or TRBV12-4 to TRBJ2-7, with D unresolved. V was cut by 5 bases and J by 6 bases, with 11 bases left in between. The CDR3 is made up of 12 amino acids. CDR3 loop: CASSIRRREQYL. The DNA for the CDR3 is TGTGCCAGCAGTATTAGACGGCGCGAGCAGTACTTA.

The rearrangement uses TRBV9 and TRBJ2-1; 11 bases line up with TRBD2. V was clipped by 4 bases and J by 7 bases; unmatched bases: 10. The CDR3 spans 16 residues. Germline V gives CDR1 SGDLS, CDR2 YYNGEE. The CDR3 region has the DNA TGTGCCAGCAGCACTGAGGCTAGCGGGAGGTCGAATGAGCAGTTCTTC. Translated, it gives CASSTEASGRSNEQFF.

This clonotype was counted at least ten times. V is TRBV5-1 and J is TRBJ2-7, with D hard to call. The V and J ends lost 5 bases and 4 bases respectively, with 13 bases between them. This CDR3 comprises 13 residues. Germline V lookup: CDR1 SGHRS, CDR2 YFSETQ. For the CDR3, the DNA is TGCGCCAGCAGGCAAGACACCTTATACGAGCAGTACTTC. It translates to CASRQDTLYEQYF.

The chain couples TRBV10-3 to TRBJ1-4, with TRBD1 matching 10 bases. V lost 10 bases to trimming and J lost 8 bases; unmatched junction nucleotides: 7. The germline V gene encodes CDR1 ENHRY and CDR2 SYGVKD. The length of the CDR3 is 13 residues. CDR3 in amino acids: CASSGTGDEKLFF. In DNA form, the CDR3 reads TGTGCCAGTTCCGGGACAGGGGACGAAAAACTGTTTTTT.

At least ten counts were recorded for this clonotype. This chain joins TRBV20-1 and TRBJ1-1; weak D call: TRBD1 (5 bases). V lost 3 bases and J lost 4, with 15 bases in between. The CDR3 runs to 14 residues. Per germline, CDR1 DFQATT and CDR2 SNEGSKA (reference sequence). CDR3 sequence (DNA): TGCAGTGCTAGTGAAGACAGCCCGGGCACTGAAGCTTTCTTT. Residues: CSASEDSPGTEAFF.

This clonotype came up a few times. The genes are TRBV27 and TRBJ1-2; D gene uncertain. The V end was cut by 5 bases, the J end by 7 bases, with 8 bases between. The CDR3 runs to 11 residues. Germline lookup yields CDR1 MNHEY and CDR2 SMNVEV (reference sequence). The CDR3 loop reads CASSHRGGYTF. In DNA form, the CDR3 reads TGTGCCAGCAGTCACAGAGGTGGCTACACCTTC.